Shown below are 19 T cell receptor beta chains from a single sample sequenced in a study of T cell repertoires in cytomegalovirus infection. TCRdb analysed the reads with MiXCR anew, one entry per CDR3 protein. Of hundreds of thousands of distinct CDR3 sequences detected, about 8.8% appear once; the ten largest clones hold approximately 2.4%. The sequencing sample was made of PBMCs. The source of these receptors is a human donor in good health (CMV status not recorded). Some clones in this sample may be carry-over from other donors' samples.

Many counts were recorded for this clonotype. The CDR3 coding sequence is TGTGCCAGCAGGGACGCCGGACGCCGACTAGGGGACACCATATATTTT. Protein: CASRDAGRRLGDTIYF. The chain combines TRBV6-2 or TRBV6-3 with TRBJ1-3, with D possibly matching TRBD1 (5 bases). V lost 6 bases and J 8 bases, leaving 23 bases between the germline ends. The CDR3 consists of 16 residues. CDR1 is MNHEY and CDR2 is SVGEGT in the germline V gene.

The chain employs TRBV12-3 or TRBV12-4 and TRBJ2-2, with D possibly matching TRBD1 (6 bases). This CDR3 region has 14 residues. V was trimmed by 3 bases and J by 4 bases, leaving 9 bases between them. CDR3 loop: CASSLDRATGELFF. The CDR3 region has the DNA TGTGCCAGCAGTTTGGACAGAGCCACCGGGGAGCTGTTTTTT.

There are many counts of this clonotype. The chain joins TRBV12-5 to TRBJ2-2; the match to TRBD1 covers 8 bases. Germline loops: CDR1 LGHNT, CDR2 FRNRAP. Trimming at V came to 6 bases and at J to 4 bases, leaving 10 bases not matched to a gene. The CDR3 length is 16 residues. CDR3 region: CASGLGQGLSTGELFF. Written as DNA, the CDR3 is TGTGCTAGTGGCCTCGGACAGGGATTATCCACCGGGGAGCTGTTTTTT.

There are many counts of this clonotype. This chain uses TRBV12-3 or TRBV12-4 with TRBJ1-2; D is unclear. This CDR3 is 12 amino acids long. Trimming removed 2 bases at V and 7 bases at J, with 8 bases between. The CDR3 nucleotides read TGTGCCAGCAGTTTACCCGACGGTGGCTACACCTTC. This translates into CASSLPDGGYTF.

Concerning this clonotype: This may be a read error, as it is one base from a much larger clone. The chain joins TRBV20-1 to TRBJ1-1; D gene unclear. The germline CDR1 and CDR2 sequences are DFQATT and SNEGSKA (reference sequence). This CDR3 is built from 12 residues. DNA of the CDR3: TGCAATGCTAGTCGGGGAAACACTGAAGCTTTCTTT. This sequence encodes CNASRGNTEAFF.

This clonotype has a count of ten or more. The CDR3 here is CASNLNTGELFF. CDR3 in DNA: TGTGCCAGCAACCTGAACACCGGGGAGCTGTTTTTT. This chain joins TRBV12-3 or TRBV12-4 and TRBJ2-2; D remains ambiguous. V lost 7 bases and J 1 base, leaving 4 bases between the germline ends. The CDR3 has 12 amino acids.

This clonotype appeared many times. The chain joins TRBV10-3 to TRBJ2-2; D is perhaps TRBD1 (6 bases). Germline lookup yields CDR1 ENHRY and CDR2 SYGVKD. The CDR3 covers 12 residues. Trimming removed 10 bases at V and 3 bases at J, with 9 bases between. The CDR3 loop is CATAGDTGELFF. In DNA, the CDR3 is TGTGCCACCGCAGGGGACACCGGGGAGCTGTTTTTT.

CDR3 region: CASSQVIGQVREQYF. DNA for the CDR3: TGCGCCAGCAGCCAAGTCATCGGCCAGGTCCGCGAGCAGTACTTC. The chain couples TRBV4-1 to TRBJ2-7; D gene unclear. The germline V gene has CDR1 MGHRA and CDR2 YSYEKL. With 1 base removed from V and 6 bases from J, the gap between germline ends came to 16 bases. This CDR3 is built from 15 residues.

V usage is TRBV12-3 or TRBV12-4 and J usage is TRBJ2-2, with a tentative D call TRBD2 (7 bases). V lost 6 bases and J lost 2, with 16 bases in between. This CDR3 contains 16 residues. DNA of the CDR3: TGTGCCAGCAGCCTTTTCGGGGGGCGAAACACCGGGGAGCTGTTTTTT. Its protein product is CASSLFGGRNTGELFF.

This clonotype appeared many times. CDR3 bases: TGTGCCAGCAGTGAAAACCAGGGCCCAACTAATGAAAAACTGTTTTTT. Protein: CASSENQGPTNEKLFF. This chain connects TRBV2 to TRBJ1-4; TRBD1 is a possible D gene (5 bases). V lost 2 bases and J lost 0, with 10 bases in between. CDR1 is SNHLY and CDR2 is FYNNEI in the germline V gene. The CDR3 loop spans 16 amino acids.

Many counts were recorded for this clonotype. The genes are TRBV20-1 and TRBJ2-3, with 11 bases fitting TRBD2. CDR1 and CDR2 from the germline V gene are DFQATT and SNEGSKA (reference sequence). After removal of 2 bases from V and 3 bases from J, the junction contained 10 bases not matched to a gene. The length of the CDR3 is 17 residues. In nucleotides, the CDR3 is TGCAGTGCTAGAAAGGCTAGCGGGGGGCCGAGGACAGATACGCAGTATTTT. Its translation: CSARKASGGPRTDTQYF.

The sample holds one count of this clonotype. The gene calls are TRBV2 and TRBJ2-7; TRBD1 matches 8 bases. CDR3 length: 14 residues. Germline CDR1 reads SNHLY; CDR2 reads FYNNEI. The V segment lost 2 bases and the J segment 3 bases; nucleotides outside the gene matches: 3. The CDR3 protein is CASSERTGRYEQYV. CDR3 sequence (DNA): TGTGCCAGCAGTGAAAGGACAGGGCGCTACGAGCAGTACGTC.

At least ten counts were recorded for this clonotype. The chain uses TRBV12-3 or TRBV12-4 and TRBJ1-1, with unresolved D. The V end was cut by 5 bases, the J end by 4 bases, with 8 bases between. CDR3 size: 12 residues. CDR3 sequence reads: CASSPLGTEAFF. The CDR3 DNA follows: TGTGCCAGCAGTCCTTTGGGCACTGAAGCTTTCTTT.

In this sample, this clonotype turned up many times. V is TRBV28 and J is TRBJ2-1, with 9 bases matching TRBD2. J was trimmed by 0 bases and V by 5 bases; bases with no gene match: 14. The CDR3 is 19 amino acids. Germline-derived CDR1 and CDR2 are MDHEN and SYDVKM. The CDR3 DNA reads as TGTGCCAGCAGTCCCTCCGGGACTAGCCTTGGAAGCTCCTACAATGAGCAGTTCTTC. Translating it yields CASSPSGTSLGSSYNEQFF.

The chain links TRBV7-9 to TRBJ2-7, with D hard to call. The CDR3 consists of 14 residues. V was clipped by 0 bases and J by 4 bases, with 10 bases between them. Germline lookup yields CDR1 SEHNR and CDR2 FQNEAQ (reference sequence). Here the CDR3 reads CASSLARVWYEQYF. CDR3 bases: TGTGCCAGCAGCTTAGCCCGGGTTTGGTACGAGCAGTACTTC.

This clonotype occurred many times. This chain links TRBV6-2 or TRBV6-3 with TRBJ2-7, with a possible D match to TRBD1 (6 bases). The germline CDR1 and CDR2 sequences are MNHEY and SVGEGT. CDR3 length: 15 amino acids. Deletions cut 6 bases from V and 3 bases from J, with 18 bases between. The CDR3 here is CASSPPGAGDYEQYF. CDR3 nucleotides: TGTGCCAGCAGCCCACCAGGGGCTGGAGACTACGAGCAGTACTTC.

This clonotype has at least ten counts. The chain couples TRBV2 to TRBJ2-1; TRBD2 matches at 8 bases. The CDR3 length is 15 residues. The V segment lost 11 bases and the J segment 7 bases; nucleotides outside the gene matches: 16. Germline CDR1 SNHLY, CDR2 FYNNEI. Here the CDR3 reads CAFSRPGGGRNEQFF. The DNA of the CDR3 is TGTGCCTTCAGCCGACCGGGGGGGGGCCGGAATGAGCAGTTCTTC.

As concerns this clonotype: Since no conserved phenylalanine or tryptophan closes the CDR3, a read error is the likely cause. V is TRBV12-3 or TRBV12-4 and J is TRBJ1-5, with unresolved D. The CDR3 totals 16 residues. V gave up 3 bases and J gave up 3 bases, with 15 bases separating them. The CDR3 reads CASSLGGFSPNQPQHL. The DNA for the CDR3 is TGTGCCAGCAGTTTGGGAGGGTTTTCCCCCAATCAGCCCCAGCATCTT.

This clonotype occurred many times. The CDR3 coding sequence is TGTGCCAGCAGCTTTTCGGGGGAGGGGACCCAGTACTTC. Its translation is CASSFSGEGTQYF. This chain connects TRBV7-8 to TRBJ2-5, with 7 bases aligning to TRBD2. The CDR3 is made up of 13 amino acids. V trimming: 3 bases; J trimming: 7 bases; junction bases outside the gene matches: 5. Germline loops: CDR1 SGHVS, CDR2 FQNEAQ.